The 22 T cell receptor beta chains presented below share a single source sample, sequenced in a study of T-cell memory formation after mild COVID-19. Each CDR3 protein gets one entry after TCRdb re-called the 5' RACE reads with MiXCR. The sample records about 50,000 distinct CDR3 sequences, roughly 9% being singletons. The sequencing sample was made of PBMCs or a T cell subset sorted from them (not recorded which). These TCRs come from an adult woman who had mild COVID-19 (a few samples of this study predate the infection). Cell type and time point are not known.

The CDR3 here is CATSWERRDTQYF. DNA for the CDR3: TGTGCCACCTCGTGGGAGAGGAGGGATACGCAGTATTTT. This sequence joins TRBV6-1 and TRBJ2-3, with a weak D call TRBD2 (5 bases). Looked up from germline, CDR1 is MNHNS and CDR2 is SASEGT. V lost 10 bases and J 6 bases, leaving 17 bases between the germline ends. This CDR3 has 13 amino acids.

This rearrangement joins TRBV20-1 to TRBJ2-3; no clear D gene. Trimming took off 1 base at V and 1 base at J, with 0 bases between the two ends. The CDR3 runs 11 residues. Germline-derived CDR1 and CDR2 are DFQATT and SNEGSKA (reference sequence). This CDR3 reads CSARGTDTQYF. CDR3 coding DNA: TGCAGTGCTAGAGGCACAGATACGCAGTATTTT.

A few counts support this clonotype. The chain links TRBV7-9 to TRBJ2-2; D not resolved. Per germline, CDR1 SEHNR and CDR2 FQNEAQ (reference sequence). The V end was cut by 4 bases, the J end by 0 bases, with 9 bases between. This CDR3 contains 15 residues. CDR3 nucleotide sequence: TGTGCCAGCAGCTCCTCAACGCCGAACACCGGGGAGCTGTTTTTT. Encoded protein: CASSSSTPNTGELFF. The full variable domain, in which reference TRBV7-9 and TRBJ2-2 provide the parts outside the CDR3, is DTGVSQNPRHKITKRGQNVTFRCDPISEHNRLYWYRQTLGQGPEFLTYFQNEAQLEKSRLLSDRFSAERPKGSFSTLEIQRTEQGDSAMYLCASSSSTPNTGELFFGEGSRLTVL.

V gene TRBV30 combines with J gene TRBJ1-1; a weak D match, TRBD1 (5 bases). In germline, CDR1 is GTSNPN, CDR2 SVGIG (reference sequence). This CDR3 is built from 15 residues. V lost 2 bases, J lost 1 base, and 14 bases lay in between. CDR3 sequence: CAWSRGKGWNTEAFF. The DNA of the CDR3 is TGTGCCTGGAGTCGGGGGAAGGGTTGGAACACTGAAGCTTTCTTT.

Here the CDR3 reads CSVSGMGGELFF. The CDR3 DNA is TGCAGCGTTTCTGGTATGGGCGGGGAGCTGTTTTTT. The J gene is TRBJ2-2, the V gene TRBV29-1; no firm D call. Germline assignment: CDR1 SQVTM and CDR2 ANQGSEA. With 5 bases removed from V and 7 bases from J, the gap between germline ends came to 11 bases. CDR3 length: 12 amino acids.

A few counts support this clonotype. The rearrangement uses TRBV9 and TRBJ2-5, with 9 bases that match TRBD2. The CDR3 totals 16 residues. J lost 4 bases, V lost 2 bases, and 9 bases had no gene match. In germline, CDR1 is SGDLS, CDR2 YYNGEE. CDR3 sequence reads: CASSVAAGGPVETQYF. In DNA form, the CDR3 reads TGTGCCAGCAGCGTGGCGGCGGGGGGGCCGGTAGAGACCCAGTACTTC.

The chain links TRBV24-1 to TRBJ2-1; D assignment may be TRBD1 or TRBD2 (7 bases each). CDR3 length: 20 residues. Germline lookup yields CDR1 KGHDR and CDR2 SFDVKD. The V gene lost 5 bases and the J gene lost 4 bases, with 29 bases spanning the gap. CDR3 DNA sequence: TGTGCCACCAGTGTCCCGTCTGGCGGGGGACAGCGACGATCGTACAATGAGCAGTTCTTC. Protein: CATSVPSGGGQRRSYNEQFF.

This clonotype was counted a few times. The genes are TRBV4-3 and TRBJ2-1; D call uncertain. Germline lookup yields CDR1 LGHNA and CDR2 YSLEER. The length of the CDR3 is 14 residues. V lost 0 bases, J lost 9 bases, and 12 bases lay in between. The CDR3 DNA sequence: TGCGCCAGCAGCCAAGAGGCGGCTAACAGTGAGCAGTTCTTC. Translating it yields CASSQEAANSEQFF.

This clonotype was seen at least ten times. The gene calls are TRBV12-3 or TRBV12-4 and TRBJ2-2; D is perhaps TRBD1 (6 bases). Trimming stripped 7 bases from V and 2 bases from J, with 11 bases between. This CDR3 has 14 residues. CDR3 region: CASTRTVNTGELFF. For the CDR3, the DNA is TGTGCCAGCACCAGGACAGTAAACACCGGGGAGCTGTTTTTT.

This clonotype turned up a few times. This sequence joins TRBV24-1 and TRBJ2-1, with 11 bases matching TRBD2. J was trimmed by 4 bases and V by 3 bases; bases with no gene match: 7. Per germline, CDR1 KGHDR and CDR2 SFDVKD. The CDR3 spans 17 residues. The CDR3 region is CATSDQRLAGSYNEQFF. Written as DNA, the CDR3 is TGTGCCACCAGTGATCAACGACTAGCGGGGAGTTACAATGAGCAGTTCTTC.

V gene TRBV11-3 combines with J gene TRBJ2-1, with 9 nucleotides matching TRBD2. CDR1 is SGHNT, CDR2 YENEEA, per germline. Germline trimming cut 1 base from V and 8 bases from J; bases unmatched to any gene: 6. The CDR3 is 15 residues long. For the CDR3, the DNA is TGTGCCAGCAGCTTAGGCGGGGGGGCCATGTATGAGCAGTTCTTC. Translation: CASSLGGGAMYEQFF.

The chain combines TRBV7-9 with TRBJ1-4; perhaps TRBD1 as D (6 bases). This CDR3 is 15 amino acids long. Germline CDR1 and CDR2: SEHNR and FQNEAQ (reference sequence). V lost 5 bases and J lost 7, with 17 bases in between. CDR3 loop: CASSQPGGRSEKLFF. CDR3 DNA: TGTGCCAGCAGCCAGCCCGGGGGCCGGAGTGAAAAACTGTTTTTT.

The CDR3 spells CASRRYGQPQHF. The CDR3 DNA reads TGTGCCAGCAGAAGGTACGGGCAGCCCCAGCATTTT. The chain carries TRBV6-2 or TRBV6-3 and TRBJ1-5; D is uncertain. V shed 6 bases and J shed 7 bases, with 10 bases lying between them. This CDR3 contains 12 residues. CDR1 is MNHEY and CDR2 is SVGEGT in the germline V gene.

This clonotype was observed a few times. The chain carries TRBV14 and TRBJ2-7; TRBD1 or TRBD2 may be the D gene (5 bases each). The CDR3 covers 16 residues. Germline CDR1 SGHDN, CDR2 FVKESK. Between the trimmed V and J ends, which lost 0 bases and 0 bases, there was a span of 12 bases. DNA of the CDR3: TGTGCCAGCAGCCAAGATAGAACAGGACTCTCCTACGAGCAGTACTTC. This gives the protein CASSQDRTGLSYEQYF. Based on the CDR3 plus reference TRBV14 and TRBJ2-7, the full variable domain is EAGVTQFPSHSVIEKGQTVTLRCDPISGHDNLYWYRRVMGKEIKFLLHFVKESKQDESGMPNNRFLAERTGGTYSTLKVQPAELEDSGVYFCASSQDRTGLSYEQYFGPGTRLTVT.

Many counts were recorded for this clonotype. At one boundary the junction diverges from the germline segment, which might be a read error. The CDR3 sequence: CASSWGLFPGKLFF. CDR3 coding DNA: TGTGCCAGCAGTTGGGGACTTTTTCCCGGGAAGCTGTTTTTT. The genes are TRBV12-3 or TRBV12-4 and TRBJ2-2; possibly TRBD2 for D (6 bases). There are 14 residues in the CDR3.

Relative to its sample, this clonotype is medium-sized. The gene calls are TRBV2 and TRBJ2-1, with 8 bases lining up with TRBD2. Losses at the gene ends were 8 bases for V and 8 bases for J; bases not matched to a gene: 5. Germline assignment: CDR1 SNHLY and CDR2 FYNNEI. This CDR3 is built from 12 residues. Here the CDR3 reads CASVTGGDEQFF. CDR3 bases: TGTGCCAGCGTCACGGGAGGGGATGAGCAGTTCTTC.

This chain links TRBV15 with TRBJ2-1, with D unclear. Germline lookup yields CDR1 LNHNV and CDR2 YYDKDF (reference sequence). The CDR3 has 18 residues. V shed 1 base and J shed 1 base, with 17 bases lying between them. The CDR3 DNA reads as TGTGCCACCAGCAGAGGCCCGATAAACACTGCATCCTACAATGAGCAGTTCTTC. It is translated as CATSRGPINTASYNEQFF.

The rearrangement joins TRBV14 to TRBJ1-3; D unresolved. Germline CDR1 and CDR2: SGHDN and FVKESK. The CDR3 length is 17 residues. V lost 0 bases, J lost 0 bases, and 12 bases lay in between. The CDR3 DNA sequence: TGTGCCAGCAGCCAAGATCTAGCTTCAGTCTCTGGAAACACCATATATTTT. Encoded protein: CASSQDLASVSGNTIYF.

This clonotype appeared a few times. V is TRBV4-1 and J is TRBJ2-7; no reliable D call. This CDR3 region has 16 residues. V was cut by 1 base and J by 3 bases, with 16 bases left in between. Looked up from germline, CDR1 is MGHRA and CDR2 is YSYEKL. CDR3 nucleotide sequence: TGCGCCAGCAGCCAAGTGGTAGGCTTACCGAACTACGAGCAGTACTTC. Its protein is CASSQVVGLPNYEQYF.

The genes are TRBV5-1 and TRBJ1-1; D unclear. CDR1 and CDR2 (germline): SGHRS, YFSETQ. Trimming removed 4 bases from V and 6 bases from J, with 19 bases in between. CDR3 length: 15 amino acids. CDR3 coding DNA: TGCGCCAGCAGCGACCGGGCGGCCAAGGGTGCTGAAGCTTTCTTT. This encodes CASSDRAAKGAEAFF.

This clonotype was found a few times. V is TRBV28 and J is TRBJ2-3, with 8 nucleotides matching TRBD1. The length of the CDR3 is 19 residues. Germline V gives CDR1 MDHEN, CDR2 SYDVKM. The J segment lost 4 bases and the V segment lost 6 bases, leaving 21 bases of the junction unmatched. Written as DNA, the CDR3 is TGTGCCAGCAGCGGACAGGGCATTACGCCAGGTCTCTCGGCAGATACGCAGTATTTT. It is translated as CASSGQGITPGLSADTQYF.

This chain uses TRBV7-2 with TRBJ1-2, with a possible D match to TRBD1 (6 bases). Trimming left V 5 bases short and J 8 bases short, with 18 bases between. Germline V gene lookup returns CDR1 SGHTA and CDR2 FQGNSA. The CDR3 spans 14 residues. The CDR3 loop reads CASSPRRGGAGYTF. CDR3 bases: TGTGCCAGCAGCCCCCGGAGGGGGGGCGCAGGCTACACCTTC.